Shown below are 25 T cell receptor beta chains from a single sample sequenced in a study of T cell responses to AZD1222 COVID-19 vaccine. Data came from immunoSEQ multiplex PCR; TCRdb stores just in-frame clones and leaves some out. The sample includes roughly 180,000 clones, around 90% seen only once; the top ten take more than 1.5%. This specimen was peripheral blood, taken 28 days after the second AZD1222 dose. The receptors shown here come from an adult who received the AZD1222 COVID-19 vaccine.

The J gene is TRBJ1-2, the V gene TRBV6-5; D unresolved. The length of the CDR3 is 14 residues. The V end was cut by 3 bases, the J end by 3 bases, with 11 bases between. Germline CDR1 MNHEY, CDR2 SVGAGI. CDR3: CASSYRRWDYGYTF. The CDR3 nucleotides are TGTGCCAGCAGTTATAGGCGATGGGACTATGGCTACACCTTC.

Here the CDR3 reads CAISGANLETQYF. In DNA, the CDR3 is TGTGCCATCAGCGGGGCGAACCTAGAAACCCAGTACTTC. The rearrangement uses TRBV10-3 and TRBJ2-5, with D possibly being TRBD1 or TRBD2 (5 bases each). This CDR3 spans 13 amino acids. The ends were cut back, 6 bases at V and 8 bases at J, with 16 bases in the middle. Germline loops: CDR1 ENHRY, CDR2 SYGVKD.

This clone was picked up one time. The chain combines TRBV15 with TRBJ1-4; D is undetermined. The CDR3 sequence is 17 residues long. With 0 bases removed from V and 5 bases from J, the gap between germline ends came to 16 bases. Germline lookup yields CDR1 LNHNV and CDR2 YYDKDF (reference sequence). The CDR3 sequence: CATSRDRWAIQNEKLFF. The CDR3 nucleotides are TGTGCCACCAGCAGAGATAGGTGGGCGATTCAGAATGAAAAACTGTTTTTT.

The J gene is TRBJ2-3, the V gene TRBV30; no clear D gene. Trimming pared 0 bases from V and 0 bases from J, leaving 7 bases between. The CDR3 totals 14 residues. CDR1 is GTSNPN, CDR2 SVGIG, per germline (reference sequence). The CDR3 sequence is CAWSVSASTDTQYF. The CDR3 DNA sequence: TGTGCCTGGAGTGTATCGGCCAGCACAGATACGCAGTATTTT. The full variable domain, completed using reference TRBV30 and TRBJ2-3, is SQTIHQWPATLVQPVGSPLSLECTVEGTSNPNLYWYRQAAGRGLQLLFYSVGIGQISSEVPQNLSASRPQDRQFILSSKKLLLSDSGFYLCAWSVSASTDTQYFGPGTRLTVL.

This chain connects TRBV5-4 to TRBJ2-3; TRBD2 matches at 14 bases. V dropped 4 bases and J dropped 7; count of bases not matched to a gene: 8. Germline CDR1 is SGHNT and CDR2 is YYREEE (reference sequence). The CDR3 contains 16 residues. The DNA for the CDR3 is TGTGCCAGCAGCCCGGGGGGACTAGCGGGAGTGAATACGCAGTATTTT. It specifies CASSPGGLAGVNTQYF.

The CDR3 sequence is CASSPGQGNHYTF. CDR3 coding DNA: TGTGCCAGCAGCCCGGGACAGGGAAACCACTACACCTTC. The chain carries TRBV28 and TRBJ1-2; 9 positions agree with TRBD1. The CDR3 runs to 13 residues. V was clipped by 6 bases and J by 10 bases; unmatched bases: 9. Germline values: CDR1 MDHEN, CDR2 SYDVKM.

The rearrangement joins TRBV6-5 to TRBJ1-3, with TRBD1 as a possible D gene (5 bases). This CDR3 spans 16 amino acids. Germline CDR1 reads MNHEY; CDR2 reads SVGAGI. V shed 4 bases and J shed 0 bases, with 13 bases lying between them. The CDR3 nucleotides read TGTGCCAGCAGTTTGGGACCCGGCCTCTCTGGAAACACCATATATTTT. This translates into CASSLGPGLSGNTIYF.

The DNA for the CDR3 is TGTGCCAGCAGCTTAGTAGGGGGCGCGTACACTGAAGCTTTCTTT. Protein sequence: CASSLVGGAYTEAFF. The chain has TRBV7-2 and TRBJ1-1; 7 bases agree with TRBD1. CDR3 length equals 15 residues. Germline V gives CDR1 SGHTA, CDR2 FQGNSA. V dropped 1 base and J dropped 3; count of bases not matched to a gene: 5.

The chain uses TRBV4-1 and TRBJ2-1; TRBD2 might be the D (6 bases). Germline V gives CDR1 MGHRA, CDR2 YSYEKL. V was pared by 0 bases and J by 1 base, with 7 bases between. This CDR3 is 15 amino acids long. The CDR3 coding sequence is TGCGCCAGCAGCCAAGAGGGGGGATCCTACAATGAGCAGTTCTTC. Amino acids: CASSQEGGSYNEQFF.

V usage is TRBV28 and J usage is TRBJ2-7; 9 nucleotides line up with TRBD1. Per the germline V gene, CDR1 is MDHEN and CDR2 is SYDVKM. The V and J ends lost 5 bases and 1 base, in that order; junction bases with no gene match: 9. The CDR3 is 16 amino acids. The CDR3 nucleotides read TGTGCCAGCAGTCCCGACAGGGGGAGCTCTTCCTACGAGCAGTACTTC. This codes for CASSPDRGSSSYEQYF.

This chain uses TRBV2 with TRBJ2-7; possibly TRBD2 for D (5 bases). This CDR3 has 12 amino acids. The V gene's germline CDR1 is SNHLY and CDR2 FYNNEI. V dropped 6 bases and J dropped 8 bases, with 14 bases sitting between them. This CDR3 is CASRAPTGKQYF. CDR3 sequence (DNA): TGTGCCAGCAGGGCCCCAACGGGGAAGCAGTACTTC.

CDR3 in DNA: TGTGCCAGCAGCCTCGGCTTTGGGGGGCGCGTAGTTGAAAAACTGTTTTTT. It codes for CASSLGFGGRVVEKLFF. V is TRBV3-1 (or the pseudogene TRBV3-2) and J is TRBJ1-4; possibly TRBD1 for D (6 bases). Germline V gene sequence: CDR1 LGHDT, CDR2 YNNKEL (reference sequence). The germline V and J ends were trimmed by 4 bases and 7 bases, with 22 bases remaining between them. This CDR3 contains 17 residues.

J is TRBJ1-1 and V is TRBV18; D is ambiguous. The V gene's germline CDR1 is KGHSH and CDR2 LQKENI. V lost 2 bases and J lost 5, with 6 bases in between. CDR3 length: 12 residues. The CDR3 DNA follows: TGTGCCAGCTCACCAAGTGGGACTGAAGCTTTCTTT. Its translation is CASSPSGTEAFF.

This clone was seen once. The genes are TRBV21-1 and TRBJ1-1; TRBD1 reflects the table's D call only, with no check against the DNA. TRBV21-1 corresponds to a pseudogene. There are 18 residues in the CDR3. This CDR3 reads CASSIDSQGPDTNTEAFF. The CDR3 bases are TGTGCCAGCAGCATTGATTCCCAGGGCCCCGATACGAACACTGAAGCTTTCTTT.

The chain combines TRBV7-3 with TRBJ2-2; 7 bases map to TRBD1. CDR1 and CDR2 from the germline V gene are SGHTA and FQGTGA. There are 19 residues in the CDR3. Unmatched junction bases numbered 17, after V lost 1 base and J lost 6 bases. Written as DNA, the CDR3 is TGTGCCAGCAGCTTAAACAGGGGCCCCACCCATCAGGGTCCCGGGGAGCTGTTTTTT. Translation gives CASSLNRGPTHQGPGELFF.

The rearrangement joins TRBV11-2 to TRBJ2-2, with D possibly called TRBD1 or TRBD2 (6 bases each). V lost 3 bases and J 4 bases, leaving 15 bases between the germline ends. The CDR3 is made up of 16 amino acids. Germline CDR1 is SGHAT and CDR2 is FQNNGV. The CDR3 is CASSFQRGGSTGELFF. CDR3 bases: TGTGCCAGCAGCTTCCAGAGAGGGGGGTCCACCGGGGAGCTGTTTTTT.

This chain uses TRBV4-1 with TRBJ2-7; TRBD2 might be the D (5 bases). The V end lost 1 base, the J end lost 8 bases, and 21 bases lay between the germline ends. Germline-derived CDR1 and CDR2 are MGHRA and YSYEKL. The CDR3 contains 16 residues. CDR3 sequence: CASSQGLRRDASKQYF. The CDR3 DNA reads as TGCGCCAGCAGCCAAGGCCTCCGACGGGATGCGTCGAAGCAGTACTTC.

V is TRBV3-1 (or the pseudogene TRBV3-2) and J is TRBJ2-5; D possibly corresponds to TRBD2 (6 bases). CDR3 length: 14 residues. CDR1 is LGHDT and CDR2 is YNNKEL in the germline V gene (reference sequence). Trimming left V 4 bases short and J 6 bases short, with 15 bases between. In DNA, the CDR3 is TGTGCCAGCAGCCCCCGGGACGCGGGAAAGACCCAGTACTTC. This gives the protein CASSPRDAGKTQYF.

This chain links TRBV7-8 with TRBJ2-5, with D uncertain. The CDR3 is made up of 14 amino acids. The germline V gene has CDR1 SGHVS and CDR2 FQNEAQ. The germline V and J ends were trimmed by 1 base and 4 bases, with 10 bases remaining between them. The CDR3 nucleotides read TGTGCCAGCAGCTTAGATCGGGCGCGAGAGACCCAGTACTTC. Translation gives CASSLDRARETQYF.

CDR3 protein: CASSFGQNYGYTF. CDR3 coding DNA: TGTGCCAGCAGCTTCGGCCAGAACTATGGCTACACCTTC. The rearrangement uses TRBV7-9 and TRBJ1-2; no clear D gene. The germline V and J ends were trimmed by 3 bases and 2 bases, with 7 bases remaining between them. Germline V CDR1 and CDR2: SEHNR, FQNEAQ (reference sequence). The CDR3 has 13 residues.

CDR3 DNA: TGTGCCAGCAATCCGGATAGCAATCAGCCCCAGCATTTT. Protein product: CASNPDSNQPQHF. The rearrangement links TRBV6-5 to TRBJ1-5; no definite D call. The CDR3 is 13 amino acids. Germline loops: CDR1 MNHEY, CDR2 SVGAGI. Between the trimmed V and J ends, which lost 7 bases and 0 bases, there was a span of 7 bases.

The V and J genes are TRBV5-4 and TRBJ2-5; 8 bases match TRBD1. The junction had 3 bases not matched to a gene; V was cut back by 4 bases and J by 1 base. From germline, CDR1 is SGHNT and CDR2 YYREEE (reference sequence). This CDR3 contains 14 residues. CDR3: CASSRQGPQETQYF. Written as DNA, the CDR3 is TGTGCCAGCAGCCGACAGGGGCCCCAAGAGACCCAGTACTTC.

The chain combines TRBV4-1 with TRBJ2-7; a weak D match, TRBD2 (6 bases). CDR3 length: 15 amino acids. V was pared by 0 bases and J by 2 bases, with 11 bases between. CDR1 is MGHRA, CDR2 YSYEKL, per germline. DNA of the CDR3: TGCGCCAGCAGCCAAGACTCAGCGGGCCCCTACGAGCAGTACTTC. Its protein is CASSQDSAGPYEQYF.

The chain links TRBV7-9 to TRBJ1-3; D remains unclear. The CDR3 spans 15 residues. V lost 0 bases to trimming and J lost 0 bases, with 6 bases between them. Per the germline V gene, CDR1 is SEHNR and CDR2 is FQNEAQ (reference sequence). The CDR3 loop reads CASSLALSSGNTIYF. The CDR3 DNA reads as TGTGCCAGCAGCTTAGCCCTGAGCTCTGGAAACACCATATATTTT.

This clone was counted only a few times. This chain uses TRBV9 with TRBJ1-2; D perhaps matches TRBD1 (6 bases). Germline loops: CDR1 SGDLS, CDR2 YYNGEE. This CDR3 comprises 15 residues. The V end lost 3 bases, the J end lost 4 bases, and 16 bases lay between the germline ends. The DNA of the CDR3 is TGTGCCAGCAGCGAGGGGGAGGGTGGGCCCTATGGCTACACCTTC. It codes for CASSEGEGGPYGYTF.